This section outlines one TCR beta chain sequence together with its context. The antigen remains undetermined. The data originate from a study of early T cells in non-severe SARS-CoV-2 infection. Study information: The authors sequenced bulk RNA from unsorted whole blood, leaving chains unpaired.

Unique molecular identifiers were attached to individual cDNA molecules. Each CDR3 protein is one row after TCRdb ran MiXCR on the 5' RACE reads. The sample yields about 110,000 distinct CDR3 sequences, 9% to 13% seen once. Regarding the study as a whole: VDJdb matching favored anti-spike CD8 responses, missing private and CD4 specificities.

This CDR3 is 12 amino acids long. Germline V gene data show CDR1 as SGHAT and CDR2 as FQNNGV. The V end lost 5 bases, the J end lost 7 bases, and 6 bases lay between the germline ends. Sequencing was performed on whole blood. The source is an adult who was a healthcare worker with PCR-confirmed SARS-CoV-2 infection or an uninfected control (not recorded which). V and J are TRBV11-2 and TRBJ1-6; D is uncertain. CDR3 coding DNA: TGTGCCAGCAGCACAAAGAATTCACCCCTCCACTTT. It specifies CASSTKNSPLHF.